A selection of T cell receptor beta chains follows, all from one sample in a study of T cells in Graves' hyperthyroidism and ophthalmopathy. Via MiXCR, TCRdb re-called the multiplex PCR reads, giving one row per CDR3 protein. In the table there are about 840,000 distinct CDR3 sequences, more than 30% of which are singletons. The sample consisted of blood. These receptor sequences come from a young man with Graves' hyperthyroidism. CDR3s include the opening cysteine and the closing phenylalanine or tryptophan. D genes are given only for firm matches. Some rows mark clone size as missing; the rest say once, few, many or name a class of expanded clone.

j_call: TRBJ2-5; v_call: TRBV25-1; d_call: TRBD1; clone_size: many; cdr3_nt: TGTGCCAGCAGTGATCGTCACCGGGCAGGGGGTAGGGAGACCCAGTACTTC; cdr3_aa: CASSDRHRAGGRETQYF
j_call: TRBJ2-5; v_call: TRBV5-6; d_call: -; clone_size: many; cdr3_nt: TGTGCCAGCAGCTTGGAGGGCACCCAAGAGACCCAGTACTTC; cdr3_aa: CASSLEGTQETQYF
j_call: TRBJ1-2; v_call: TRBV6-6; d_call: TRBD1; clone_size: few; cdr3_nt: TGTGCCAGCAGTCCGGGACAGCCAATTATGAGATCGGGCTACACCTTC; cdr3_aa: CASSPGQPIMRSGYTF
j_call: TRBJ2-7; v_call: TRBV29-1; d_call: -; clone_size: -; cdr3_nt: TGCAGCGGGACAGCTTCTCGGGAGCAGTACTTC; cdr3_aa: CSGTASREQYF
j_call: TRBJ1-2; v_call: TRBV29-1; d_call: TRBD1; clone_size: -; cdr3_nt: TGCAGCGTAGCTCAGACAGGGCACTATGGCTACACCTTC; cdr3_aa: CSVAQTGHYGYTF
j_call: TRBJ2-7; v_call: TRBV7-9; d_call: -; clone_size: -; cdr3_nt: TGTGCTAGTGAAGCGGACGCCTACGAGCAGTACTTC; cdr3_aa: CASEADAYEQYF
j_call: TRBJ2-6; v_call: TRBV6-2/TRBV6-3; d_call: -; clone_size: -; cdr3_nt: TGTGCCAGCAGTTACTCCCAGCCTAGCTCTGGGGCCAACGTCCTGACTTTC; cdr3_aa: CASSYSQPSSGANVLTF
j_call: TRBJ2-2; v_call: TRBV19; d_call: -; clone_size: -; cdr3_nt: TGTGCCAGTAGTATTATTCGAGGGTCCACCGGGGAGCTGTTTTTT; cdr3_aa: CASSIIRGSTGELFF
j_call: TRBJ2-5; v_call: TRBV12-3/TRBV12-4; d_call: -; clone_size: few; cdr3_nt: TGTGCCAGCAGTTTTATGATCCAAGAGACCCAGTACTTC; cdr3_aa: CASSFMIQETQYF
j_call: TRBJ1-5; v_call: TRBV5-5; d_call: -; clone_size: few; cdr3_nt: TGTGCCAGCAGCTTGGTCTGGAGGGGCAATCAGCCCCAGCATTTT; cdr3_aa: CASSLVWRGNQPQHF
j_call: TRBJ1-5; v_call: TRBV19; d_call: TRBD1; clone_size: few; cdr3_nt: TGTGCCAGTAGTAGTTTGACAGGGGGCTTCTGGCAGCCCCAGCATTTT; cdr3_aa: CASSSLTGGFWQPQHF
j_call: TRBJ2-7; v_call: TRBV13; d_call: -; clone_size: -; cdr3_nt: TGTGCCAGCAGCATTCGAGGAGAGAGCTCCTACGAGCAGTACTTC; cdr3_aa: CASSIRGESSYEQYF
j_call: TRBJ1-1; v_call: TRBV7-3; d_call: -; clone_size: many; cdr3_nt: TGTGCCAGCAGCTTAACATCAGGGTTGAACACTGAAGCTTTCTTT; cdr3_aa: CASSLTSGLNTEAFF
j_call: TRBJ1-3; v_call: TRBV25-1; d_call: -; clone_size: many; cdr3_nt: TGTGCCAGCAGTGAATTATTGGGCGCTGGAAACACCATATATTTT; cdr3_aa: CASSELLGAGNTIYF
j_call: TRBJ2-7; v_call: TRBV19; d_call: -; clone_size: few; cdr3_nt: TGTGCCAGTAGTATGGGGGCCTCCTCCTACGAGCAGTACTTC; cdr3_aa: CASSMGASSYEQYF
j_call: TRBJ2-7; v_call: TRBV20-1; d_call: -; clone_size: many; cdr3_nt: TGCAGTGCTAGCGATCCTTCCTACGAGCAGTACTTC; cdr3_aa: CSASDPSYEQYF
j_call: TRBJ1-3; v_call: TRBV20-1; d_call: -; clone_size: many; cdr3_nt: TGCAGTGCTTCTGTCGTGAGGGGCAACGGAAACACCATATATTTT; cdr3_aa: CSASVVRGNGNTIYF
j_call: TRBJ1-5; v_call: TRBV12-3/TRBV12-4; d_call: -; clone_size: -; cdr3_nt: TGTGCCAGCAGTTTTGCAGGGTTGGATCAGCCCCAGCATTTT; cdr3_aa: CASSFAGLDQPQHF
j_call: TRBJ1-1; v_call: TRBV20-1; d_call: -; clone_size: many; cdr3_nt: TGCAGTCCTGCAGTTCCGGGTTCCACTGAAGCTTTCTTT; cdr3_aa: CSPAVPGSTEAFF
j_call: TRBJ1-2; v_call: TRBV29-1; d_call: -; clone_size: -; cdr3_nt: TGCCGAGGAGGGGGGGCCGTCTTCTATGGCTACACCTTC; cdr3_aa: CRGGGAVFYGYTF
j_call: TRBJ1-6; v_call: TRBV9; d_call: TRBD1; clone_size: many; cdr3_nt: TGTGCCAGCAGTCGACAGGGGCAGGATTCACCCCTCCACTTT; cdr3_aa: CASSRQGQDSPLHF
j_call: TRBJ1-1; v_call: TRBV5-6; d_call: -; clone_size: -; cdr3_nt: TGTGCCAGCAGCTCCCTCGGGAGAACTTTCTTT; cdr3_aa: CASSSLGRTFF
j_call: TRBJ2-7; v_call: TRBV29-1; d_call: TRBD1; clone_size: many; cdr3_nt: TGCAGCGTTGGAACAGGGGTCTACGAGCAGTACTTC; cdr3_aa: CSVGTGVYEQYF
j_call: TRBJ2-7; v_call: TRBV4-3; d_call: -; clone_size: -; cdr3_nt: TGCGCCAGCAGCCGGGGAGCGGGTGCATCCTACGAGCAGTACTTC; cdr3_aa: CASSRGAGASYEQYF
j_call: TRBJ1-1; v_call: TRBV3-1; d_call: -; clone_size: many; cdr3_nt: TGTGCCAGCAGCCGGGGCGGGGTGGAGACTGAAGCTTTCTTT; cdr3_aa: CASSRGGVETEAFF
j_call: TRBJ2-7; v_call: TRBV7-9; d_call: -; clone_size: -; cdr3_nt: TGTGCCAGCAGCCGCGGGCCCCAGGGAAAAAATTCCTACGAGCAGTACTTC; cdr3_aa: CASSRGPQGKNSYEQYF
j_call: TRBJ2-7; v_call: TRBV2; d_call: TRBD1; clone_size: few; cdr3_nt: TGTGCCAGCACCCGGACAGGGGCGAGCTGCGAGCAGTACTTC; cdr3_aa: CASTRTGASCEQYF
j_call: TRBJ1-1; v_call: TRBV2; d_call: -; clone_size: many; cdr3_nt: TGTGCCAGTGGCCGGGGGGCTGAAGCTTTCTTT; cdr3_aa: CASGRGAEAFF
j_call: TRBJ1-4; v_call: TRBV20-1; d_call: -; clone_size: few; cdr3_nt: TGCAGTGCTACGGGACCTGACGAAAAACTGTTTTTT; cdr3_aa: CSATGPDEKLFF
j_call: TRBJ1-1; v_call: TRBV29-1; d_call: -; clone_size: once; cdr3_nt: TGCAGCCCACTCGGGAGGAGATGGAACACTGAAGCTTTCTTT; cdr3_aa: CSPLGRRWNTEAFF
j_call: TRBJ1-2; v_call: TRBV25-1; d_call: -; clone_size: -; cdr3_nt: TGTGCCAGCAATGTGGGGGGCGTCTATGGCTACACCTTC; cdr3_aa: CASNVGGVYGYTF
j_call: TRBJ2-5; v_call: TRBV7-6; d_call: -; clone_size: -; cdr3_nt: TGTGCCAGCAGCTTAGGGTTTGGGGGCTCGGAGACCCAGTACTTC; cdr3_aa: CASSLGFGGSETQYF
j_call: TRBJ2-7; v_call: TRBV29-1; d_call: -; clone_size: -; cdr3_nt: TGCCGCGTTGGAGAGGCCTCCTACGAGCAGTACTTC; cdr3_aa: CRVGEASYEQYF
j_call: TRBJ2-7; v_call: TRBV6-5; d_call: -; clone_size: few; cdr3_nt: TGTGCCAGCAGAACGGTTAACGGCTACGAGCAGTACTTC; cdr3_aa: CASRTVNGYEQYF
j_call: TRBJ1-3; v_call: TRBV15; d_call: TRBD1; clone_size: -; cdr3_nt: TGTGCCACCAGCAGAGGGTCAAGGGGGCCTTATCACACCATATATTTT; cdr3_aa: CATSRGSRGPYHTIYF
j_call: TRBJ2-7; v_call: TRBV19; d_call: -; clone_size: -; cdr3_nt: TGTGCCAGTAGTATCAAGGCGAGCTCCTACGAGCAGTACTTC; cdr3_aa: CASSIKASSYEQYF
j_call: TRBJ1-2; v_call: TRBV4-1; d_call: TRBD1; clone_size: -; cdr3_nt: TGCGCCAGCAGCCAAGATGTCTTGGCAGGGGGCGCCTATGGCTACACCTTC; cdr3_aa: CASSQDVLAGGAYGYTF
j_call: TRBJ1-4; v_call: TRBV7-6; d_call: -; clone_size: many; cdr3_nt: TGTGCCAGCAGCAGTACAAGCAGGGTGAATGAAAAACTGTTTTTT; cdr3_aa: CASSSTSRVNEKLFF
j_call: TRBJ1-6; v_call: TRBV6-5; d_call: -; clone_size: many; cdr3_nt: TGTGCCAGCAGTTACCCCCCAGGGTCAATTCACCCCCTCCACTTT; cdr3_aa: CASSYPPGSIHPLHF
j_call: TRBJ2-7; v_call: TRBV19; d_call: TRBD2; clone_size: many; cdr3_nt: TGTGCCAGTGTCTCTAGCGGGAGTTCCTACGAGCAGTACTTC; cdr3_aa: CASVSSGSSYEQYF
j_call: TRBJ1-2; v_call: TRBV6-1; d_call: -; clone_size: once; cdr3_nt: TGTGCCAGCAGTTATGGGCCAGGGACTGGCTACACCTTC; cdr3_aa: CASSYGPGTGYTF
j_call: TRBJ1-5; v_call: TRBV19; d_call: TRBD1; clone_size: few; cdr3_nt: TGTGCCAGTAGTATGGACAGGGGTCATCAGCCCCAGCATTTT; cdr3_aa: CASSMDRGHQPQHF
j_call: TRBJ1-1; v_call: TRBV10-3; d_call: -; clone_size: -; cdr3_nt: TGTGCCAGCAGACACCCGAGCAGCGGGACTGAAGCTTTCTTT; cdr3_aa: CASRHPSSGTEAFF
j_call: TRBJ2-7; v_call: TRBV20-1; d_call: -; clone_size: few; cdr3_nt: TGCAGTGCTAGGGTTAGCGACAGCTCCTACGAGCAGTACTTC; cdr3_aa: CSARVSDSSYEQYF
j_call: TRBJ1-2; v_call: TRBV20-1; d_call: -; clone_size: -; cdr3_nt: TGCAGTGCTTTCAGACGGGAAGTTTACGGCTACACCTTC; cdr3_aa: CSAFRREVYGYTF
j_call: TRBJ2-7; v_call: TRBV12-3/TRBV12-4; d_call: -; clone_size: -; cdr3_nt: TGTGCCAGCAGTTTAAGCCTCGAACCCTACGAGCAGTACTTC; cdr3_aa: CASSLSLEPYEQYF
j_call: TRBJ2-7; v_call: TRBV5-1; d_call: -; clone_size: -; cdr3_nt: TGCGCCAGCAGCTTGGTTTCCGGCTATATGGAGCAGTACTTC; cdr3_aa: CASSLVSGYMEQYF
j_call: TRBJ1-5; v_call: TRBV2; d_call: TRBD1; clone_size: -; cdr3_nt: TGTGCCAGCAGTGAAGGACAGGGGGAATTTCAGCCCCAGCATTTT; cdr3_aa: CASSEGQGEFQPQHF
j_call: TRBJ2-5; v_call: TRBV7-8; d_call: -; clone_size: few; cdr3_nt: TGTGCCAGCAGCTTTCTCCTACAAGAGACCCAGTACTTC; cdr3_aa: CASSFLLQETQYF
j_call: TRBJ2-5; v_call: TRBV5-1; d_call: -; clone_size: few; cdr3_nt: TGTGCCAGCAGCTTGGGTCCAGGGGAGGACCAGTACTTC; cdr3_aa: CASSLGPGEDQYF
j_call: TRBJ2-2; v_call: TRBV7-2; d_call: TRBD1; clone_size: -; cdr3_nt: TGTGCCAGCAGCACCCGGACAGGGCCTAACACCGGGGAGCTGTTTTTT; cdr3_aa: CASSTRTGPNTGELFF
j_call: TRBJ1-1; v_call: TRBV19; d_call: -; clone_size: -; cdr3_nt: TGTGCCTGGGCGAAGGGCCTGAACACTGAAGCTTTCTTT; cdr3_aa: CAWAKGLNTEAFF
j_call: TRBJ1-1; v_call: TRBV12-3/TRBV12-4; d_call: -; clone_size: -; cdr3_nt: TGTGCCAGCAGTACCACGTGGGGAACCACTGAAGCTTTCTTT; cdr3_aa: CASSTTWGTTEAFF
j_call: TRBJ2-5; v_call: TRBV9; d_call: -; clone_size: -; cdr3_nt: TGTGCCAGCAGCCAAGATCCAGCGTACCAAGAGACCCAGTACTTC; cdr3_aa: CASSQDPAYQETQYF
j_call: TRBJ1-1; v_call: TRBV7-7; d_call: -; clone_size: -; cdr3_nt: TGTGCCAGCAGCTTAGAATTTAGGGGGAAGACTGAAGCTTTCTTT; cdr3_aa: CASSLEFRGKTEAFF